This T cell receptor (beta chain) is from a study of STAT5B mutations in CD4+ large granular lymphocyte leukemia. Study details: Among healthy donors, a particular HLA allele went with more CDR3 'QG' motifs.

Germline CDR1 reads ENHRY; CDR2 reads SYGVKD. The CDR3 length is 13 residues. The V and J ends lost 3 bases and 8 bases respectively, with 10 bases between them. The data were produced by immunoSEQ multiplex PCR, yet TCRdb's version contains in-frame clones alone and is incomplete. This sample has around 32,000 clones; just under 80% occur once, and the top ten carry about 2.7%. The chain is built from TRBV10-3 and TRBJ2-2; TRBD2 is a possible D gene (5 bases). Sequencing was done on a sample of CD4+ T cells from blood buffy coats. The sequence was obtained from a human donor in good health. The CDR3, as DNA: TGTGCCATCAGTGAAGTCCCGGGAGGGGAGCTGTTTTTT. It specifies CAISEVPGGELFF.